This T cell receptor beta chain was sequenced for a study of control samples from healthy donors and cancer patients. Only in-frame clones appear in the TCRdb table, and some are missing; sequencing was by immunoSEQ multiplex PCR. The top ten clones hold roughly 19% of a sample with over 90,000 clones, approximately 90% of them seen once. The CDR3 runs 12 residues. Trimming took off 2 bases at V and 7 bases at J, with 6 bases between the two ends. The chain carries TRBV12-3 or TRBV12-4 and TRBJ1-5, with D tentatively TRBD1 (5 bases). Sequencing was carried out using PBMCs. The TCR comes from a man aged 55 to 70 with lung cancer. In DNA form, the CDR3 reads TGTGCCAGCAGTTTATGGGGGCAGCCCCAGCATTTT. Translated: CASSLWGQPQHF.